Sequencing of this T cell receptor beta chain was carried out in a study of shared clonotypes between healthy human individuals. Germline lookup yields CDR1 SGHRS and CDR2 YFSETQ. V lost 2 bases to trimming and J lost 1 base; unmatched junction nucleotides: 1. CDR3 length equals 14 residues. A note on this clone: The antigen remains undetermined.

When replicate PCRs were run on sorted subsets, they used about 220 ng DNA, some 29,000 T cell genomes. Measured with immunoSEQ multiplex PCR; TCRdb has only the in-frame clones, and not every one. The profile shows approximately 1,500,000 clones, 95% to 99% of them singletons. Study findings and constraints: The study generally estimated greater richness for naive than memory subsets. Compared with clonotypes that all four donors shared, non-shared clonotypes had lower generation probabilities.

Sample: naive CD4+ T cells sorted from blood. Subset meaning: CD45RA+ positively selected. The clonotype comes from a man aged 30 to 45 in good health. The chain combines TRBV5-1 with TRBJ2-5, with 8 bases fitting TRBD2. The CDR3 loop reads CASSFGGAQETQYF. In nucleotides, the CDR3 is TGCGCCAGCAGCTTCGGGGGGGCCCAAGAGACCCAGTACTTC.